The 2 T cell receptor beta chains below all came from one sample that was sequenced in a study of shared clonotypes between healthy human individuals. The method was immunoSEQ multiplex PCR; TCRdb's version includes in-frame clones alone and lacks a portion of them. Here the sample spans over 2,000,000 clones, around 93% being singletons. CD45RO negativity and positive selection for CCR7 defined naive CD8 cells, a population that excluded terminally differentiated effector memory CD45RA+ cells. Sequencing input: naive CD8+ T cells from PBMCs. These receptors were taken from a young man in good health. Some clones in this sample may be carry-over from other donors' samples.

This chain joins TRBV4-1 and TRBJ2-5; 11 bases match TRBD2. The CDR3 is made up of 19 amino acids. With V trimmed by 0 bases and J by 5 bases, 14 bases remained unmatched. Germline assignment: CDR1 MGHRA and CDR2 YSYEKL. The CDR3 DNA follows: TGCGCCAGCAGCCAAGACCTCCTAGCGGGAGGACCGGTGGGGGAGACCCAGTACTTC. Translating it yields CASSQDLLAGGPVGETQYF.

The chain combines TRBV30 with TRBJ1-4, with D unclear. The germline CDR1 and CDR2 sequences are GTSNPN and SVGIG (reference sequence). This CDR3 has 14 residues. The V and J ends lost 0 bases and 8 bases respectively, with 13 bases between them. CDR3 residues: CAWSVGPLGEKLFF. The CDR3 nucleotides are TGTGCCTGGAGTGTAGGCCCTCTGGGCGAAAAACTGTTTTTT.